This is a list of T cell receptor beta chains from one sample in a study of Ad26.COV2.S vaccination and SARS-CoV-2 variants. Using immunoSEQ multiplex PCR, the repertoire was profiled, and TCRdb retains in-frame clones only, with some absent. The data hold about 350,000 clones, with roughly 84% observed a single time. The source was peripheral blood, collected in a trial of Ad26.COV2.S vaccine versus placebo. These TCRs come from a person aged 18 to 65 who received the Ad26.COV2.S COVID-19 vaccine or a placebo. Each CDR3 is given with its conserved first and last residue. The D gene is left open where the match is weak. A clone size is listed for some rows: how often the clone was seen (once, few, many), or a class if it is expanded.

J gene	D gene	V gene	clone size	CDR3 DNA	CDR3 protein
TRBJ2-3	TRBD2	TRBV7-2	-	TGTGCCAGCAGCTACCCTTTAGCGGGTGGGGGCACAGATACGCAGTATTTT	CASSYPLAGGGTDTQYF
TRBJ2-3	TRBD2	TRBV7-6	-	TGTGCCAGCAGCCCGGGACTAGCGGGGGGTTCCACATATACGCAGTATTTT	CASSPGLAGGSTYTQYF
TRBJ2-6	-	TRBV5-4	-	TGTGCCAGCAGCTTTTCAGGCTCCGGGGCCAACGTCCTGACTTTC	CASSFSGSGANVLTF
TRBJ2-3	TRBD2	TRBV5-6	-	TGTGCCAGCAGCTTGGTCGGTCTAGCGGGGACCACAGATACGCAGTATTTT	CASSLVGLAGTTDTQYF
TRBJ2-3	TRBD2	TRBV5-1	-	TGCGCCAGCAGCTGGCAGGGAGGGTACACAGATACGCAGTATTTT	CASSWQGGYTDTQYF
TRBJ2-5	-	TRBV24-1	-	TGTGCCACCAGTGATTTGGGCAGTCAAGAGACCCAGTACTTC	CATSDLGSQETQYF
TRBJ1-2	-	TRBV4-1	-	TGCGCCAGCAGCCAAGAACCGACAGCATATGGAGACTACACCTTC	CASSQEPTAYGDYTF
TRBJ1-2	TRBD1	TRBV3-1/TRBV3-2	-	TGTGCCAGCAGCCAAGATCATGGACAGGGGGGCTATGGCTACACCTTC	CASSQDHGQGGYGYTF
TRBJ2-5	-	TRBV3-1/TRBV3-2	-	TGTGCCAGCAGCCAAGAGAGTCTGCGAACTCAAGAGACCCAGTACTTC	CASSQESLRTQETQYF
TRBJ2-1	-	TRBV27	-	TGTGCCAGCAGGGTCCTTTCGCGGGGCAACAACAATGAGCAGTTCTTC	CASRVLSRGNNNEQFF
TRBJ1-2	-	TRBV14	-	TGTGCCAGCAGCCAAACCGGGACACCCACAGTTGACACCTTC	CASSQTGTPTVDTF
TRBJ1-2	-	TRBV27	few	TGTGCCAGCAGCAATGGGATGGGGCCAGGATATGGCTACACCTTC	CASSNGMGPGYGYTF
TRBJ2-7	TRBD2	TRBV25-1	-	TGTGCCAGCAGGAACGGACTAGCGGGAACCTACGAGCAGTACTTC	CASRNGLAGTYEQYF
TRBJ1-1	-	TRBV27	-	TGTGCCAGCAGACCCGGGACCACCCACACTGAAGCTTTCTTT	CASRPGTTHTEAFF
TRBJ2-4	-	TRBV13	-	TGTGCCAGCAGCTTAGAAGAACCTCACCAAAACATTCAGTACTTC	CASSLEEPHQNIQYF
TRBJ1-5	TRBD1	TRBV3-1/TRBV3-2	-	TGTGCCAGCAGCCAGGGGACAGGGGGCCAGCCCCAGCATTTT	CASSQGTGGQPQHF
TRBJ2-4	TRBD2	TRBV6-1	-	TGTGCCAGCAGTGAAAGCGGGACCCTAGCCAAAAACATTCAGTACTTC	CASSESGTLAKNIQYF
TRBJ1-2	TRBD1	TRBV5-1	-	TGCGCCAGCAGCACAGGGGGCGACTATGGCTACACCTTC	CASSTGGDYGYTF
TRBJ2-3	TRBD1	TRBV7-8	once	TGTGCCAGCAGGAACCGGGACAGGGTGTCAGATACGCAGTATTTT	CASRNRDRVSDTQYF
TRBJ2-7	-	TRBV10-3	-	TGTGCCATCAGTGACCGCGGGGGCTTCGGCAAGGGGGAGCAGTACTTC	CAISDRGGFGKGEQYF
TRBJ1-2	-	TRBV6-5	-	TGTGCCAGCAGTTACGAGGGACAAATTTCCTACACCTTC	CASSYEGQISYTF
TRBJ2-1	TRBD2	TRBV3-1/TRBV3-2	-	TGTGCCAGCAGCCAAGGCGTACGGCGGGGGGACTTGGGGGAGCAGTTCTTC	CASSQGVRRGDLGEQFF
TRBJ1-5	-	TRBV28	once	TGTGCCAGCAGTGATACAGGGCCCAATCAGCCCCAGCATTTT	CASSDTGPNQPQHF
TRBJ2-5	-	TRBV27	once	TGTGCCAGCAGGGTACAAGAGACCCAGTACTTC	CASRVQETQYF
TRBJ2-3	-	TRBV18	-	TGTGCCAGCTCACGCAGAGATACGCAGTATTTT	CASSRRDTQYF
TRBJ1-1	-	TRBV23-1	few	TGCGCCAGCAGCAACCTACAGGGTGAGAACACTGAAGCTTTCTTT	CASSNLQGENTEAFF
TRBJ2-6	-	TRBV6-5	-	TGTGCCAGCAGTTACTCGCAGGGGTCGCGGGCCAACGTCCTGACTTTC	CASSYSQGSRANVLTF
TRBJ1-2	-	TRBV3-1/TRBV3-2	-	TGTGCCAGCAGCCAAGCCCGGGGCGGCTATGGCTACACCTTC	CASSQARGGYGYTF
TRBJ2-5	TRBD2	TRBV7-2	-	TGCGCTAGCGGGAGGTATCAAGAGACCCAGTACTTC	CASGRYQETQYF
TRBJ1-2	-	TRBV6-2/TRBV6-3	-	TGTGCCAGCAGTTACGGTGGCAGGGGATTAAGTGGCTACACCTTC	CASSYGGRGLSGYTF
TRBJ2-5	-	TRBV28	-	TGTGCCAGCAGCGGCATTAAAGAGACCCAGTACTTC	CASSGIKETQYF
TRBJ1-3	-	TRBV23-1	-	TGCGCCAGCAGTCAATCGGAGGCCAGGGGAAACACCATATATTTT	CASSQSEARGNTIYF
TRBJ2-3	TRBD1	TRBV24-1	-	TGTGCCACCAGTGATCCCCGGGACAGGGTATTAAATACGCAGTATTTT	CATSDPRDRVLNTQYF
TRBJ1-2	-	TRBV10-3	-	TGTGCCATCAGTGAGGTCCCGGCCTATGGCTACACCTTC	CAISEVPAYGYTF
TRBJ1-1	TRBD1	TRBV28	-	TGTGCCAGCAGTAAACAGGGGGGGAGCACTGAAGCTTTCTTT	CASSKQGGSTEAFF
TRBJ2-7	TRBD2	TRBV5-4	-	TGTGCCAGCAGCTTAGCGGGGGATATCTACGAGCAGTACTTC	CASSLAGDIYEQYF
TRBJ1-5	-	TRBV21-1	once	TGTGCCAGCAGCAGCAGGGACAGTCCCAATCAGCCCCAGCATTTT	CASSSRDSPNQPQHF
TRBJ2-7	-	TRBV7-2	few	TGTGCCAGCAGCTTTGACACTACCTACGAGCAGTACTTC	CASSFDTTYEQYF
TRBJ2-6	TRBD1	TRBV11-2	-	TGTGCCAGCAGCTTAGTGGCCAGGGGGCTACTCTCTGGGGCCAACGTCCTGACTTTC	CASSLVARGLLSGANVLTF
TRBJ2-7	-	TRBV13	-	TGTGCCAGCAGCACCGGGACAAGGGCGGGCGAGCAGTACTTC	CASSTGTRAGEQYF
TRBJ2-2	-	TRBV29-1	-	TGCAGCGTTGCAAGAGTAAACACCGGGGAGCTGTTTTTT	CSVARVNTGELFF
TRBJ2-1	TRBD2	TRBV19	-	TGTGCCAGTAGTTCCGGGACTAGCGGGGCCTACAATGAGCAGTTCTTC	CASSSGTSGAYNEQFF
TRBJ2-3	-	TRBV3-1/TRBV3-2	-	TGTGCCAGCAGCCAAGGGTTGGCGGCCTTTAATGTTGATACGCAGTATTTT	CASSQGLAAFNVDTQYF
TRBJ2-5	-	TRBV7-7	-	TGTGCCAGCAGCTTAGGCGGGGCAAATAGGGAGACCCAGTACTTC	CASSLGGANRETQYF
TRBJ1-5	-	TRBV28	-	TGTGCCAGCAGCCCCAATCGGGGAGGGGAGCGGCCCCAGCATTTT	CASSPNRGGERPQHF
TRBJ1-4	-	TRBV6-5	-	TGTGCCAGCAGTTACTCGCAGGCCCTTAATGAAAAACTGTTTTTT	CASSYSQALNEKLFF
TRBJ2-7	TRBD1	TRBV28	-	TGTGCCAGCAGTCCAGGACAGGCGTCCTACGAGCAGTACTTC	CASSPGQASYEQYF